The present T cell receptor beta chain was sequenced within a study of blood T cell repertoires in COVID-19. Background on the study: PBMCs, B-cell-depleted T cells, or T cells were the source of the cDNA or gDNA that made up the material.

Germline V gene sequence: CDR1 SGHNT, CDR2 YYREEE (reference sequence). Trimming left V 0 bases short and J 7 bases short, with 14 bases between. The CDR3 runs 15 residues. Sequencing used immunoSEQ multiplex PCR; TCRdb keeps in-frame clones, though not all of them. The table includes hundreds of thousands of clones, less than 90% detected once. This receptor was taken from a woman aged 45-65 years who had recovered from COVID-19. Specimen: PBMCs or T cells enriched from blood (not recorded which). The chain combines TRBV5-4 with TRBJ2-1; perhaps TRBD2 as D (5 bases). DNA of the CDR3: TGTGCCAGCAGCTTGGTTCAGACAACGGGAAATGAGCAGTTCTTC. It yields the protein CASSLVQTTGNEQFF.